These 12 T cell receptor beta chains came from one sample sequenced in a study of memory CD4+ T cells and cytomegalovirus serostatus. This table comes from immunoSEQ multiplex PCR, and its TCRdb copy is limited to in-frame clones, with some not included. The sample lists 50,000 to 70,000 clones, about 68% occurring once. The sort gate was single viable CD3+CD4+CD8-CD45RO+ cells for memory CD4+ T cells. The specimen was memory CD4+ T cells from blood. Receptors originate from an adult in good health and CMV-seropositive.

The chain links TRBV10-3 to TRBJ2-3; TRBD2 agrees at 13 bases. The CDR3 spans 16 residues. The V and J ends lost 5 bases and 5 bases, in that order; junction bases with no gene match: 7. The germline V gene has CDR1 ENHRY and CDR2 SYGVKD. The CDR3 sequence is CAISPGLAGREDTQYF. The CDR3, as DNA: TGTGCCATCAGTCCGGGACTAGCGGGACGGGAAGATACGCAGTATTTT.

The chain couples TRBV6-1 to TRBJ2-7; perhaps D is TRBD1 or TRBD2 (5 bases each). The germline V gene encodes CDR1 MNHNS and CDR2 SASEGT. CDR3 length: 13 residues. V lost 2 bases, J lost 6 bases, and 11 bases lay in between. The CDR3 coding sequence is TGTGCCAGCAGTGAATTGGGGGTAGGCGAGCAGTACGTC. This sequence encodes CASSELGVGEQYV.

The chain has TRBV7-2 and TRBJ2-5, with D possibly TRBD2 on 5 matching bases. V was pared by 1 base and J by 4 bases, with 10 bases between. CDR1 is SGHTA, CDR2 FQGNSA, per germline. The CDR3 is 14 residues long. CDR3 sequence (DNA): TGTGCCAGCAGCTTAGTTCTAGCCGGAGAGACCCAGTACTTC. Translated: CASSLVLAGETQYF.

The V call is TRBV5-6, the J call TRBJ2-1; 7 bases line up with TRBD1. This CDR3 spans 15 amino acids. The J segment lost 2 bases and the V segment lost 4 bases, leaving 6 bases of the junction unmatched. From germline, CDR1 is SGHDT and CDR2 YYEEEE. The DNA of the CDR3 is TGTGCCAGCAGCGAAGCCGGGACAGCCTACAATGAGCAGTTCTTC. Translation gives CASSEAGTAYNEQFF.

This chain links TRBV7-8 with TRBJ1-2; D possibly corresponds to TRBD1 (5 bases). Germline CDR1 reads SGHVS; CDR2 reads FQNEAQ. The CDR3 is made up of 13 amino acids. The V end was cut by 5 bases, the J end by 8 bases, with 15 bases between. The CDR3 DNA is TGTGCCAGCAGCCCCCGACAGCTAGTAGGCTACACCTTC. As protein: CASSPRQLVGYTF.

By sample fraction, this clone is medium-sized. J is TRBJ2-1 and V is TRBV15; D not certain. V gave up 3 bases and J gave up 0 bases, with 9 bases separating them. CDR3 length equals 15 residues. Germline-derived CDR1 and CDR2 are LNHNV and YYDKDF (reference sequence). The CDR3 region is CATSRATGSYNEQFF. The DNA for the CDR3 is TGTGCCACCAGCAGGGCCACGGGCTCCTACAATGAGCAGTTCTTC.

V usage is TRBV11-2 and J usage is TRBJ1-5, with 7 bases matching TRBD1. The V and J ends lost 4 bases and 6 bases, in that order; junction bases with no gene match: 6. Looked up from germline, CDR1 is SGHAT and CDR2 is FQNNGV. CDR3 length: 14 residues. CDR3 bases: TGTGCCAGCAGCTCAGGGGGGGGCGGTCAGCCCCAGCATTTT. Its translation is CASSSGGGGQPQHF.

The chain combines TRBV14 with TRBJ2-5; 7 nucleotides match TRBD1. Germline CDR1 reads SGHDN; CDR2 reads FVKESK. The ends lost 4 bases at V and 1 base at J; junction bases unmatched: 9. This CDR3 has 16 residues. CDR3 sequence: CASSRVGYRGQETQYF. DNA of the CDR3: TGTGCCAGCAGCCGAGTGGGTTACAGGGGCCAAGAGACCCAGTACTTC.

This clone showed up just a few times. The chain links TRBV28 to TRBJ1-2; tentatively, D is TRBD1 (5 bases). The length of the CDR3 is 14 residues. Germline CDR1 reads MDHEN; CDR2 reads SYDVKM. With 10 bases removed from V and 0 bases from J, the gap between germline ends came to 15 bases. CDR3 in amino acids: CATRWGRANYGYTF. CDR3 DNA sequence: TGTGCCACCCGGTGGGGGAGAGCTAACTATGGCTACACCTTC.

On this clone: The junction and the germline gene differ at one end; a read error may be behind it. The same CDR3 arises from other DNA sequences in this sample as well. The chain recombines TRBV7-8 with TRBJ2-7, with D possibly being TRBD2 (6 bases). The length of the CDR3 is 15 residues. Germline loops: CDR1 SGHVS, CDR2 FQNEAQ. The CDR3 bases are TGTGCCAGCAGCTTAAGCGGGCAACCCTCCTATGAGCAGTACTTC. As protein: CASSLSGQPSYEQYF.

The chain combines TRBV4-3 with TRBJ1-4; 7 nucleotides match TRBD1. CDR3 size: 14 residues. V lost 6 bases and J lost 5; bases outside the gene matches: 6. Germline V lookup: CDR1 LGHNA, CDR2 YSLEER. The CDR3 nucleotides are TGCGCCAGCAGACCCCAGGGGGGGAATGAAAAACTGTTTTTT. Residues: CASRPQGGNEKLFF.

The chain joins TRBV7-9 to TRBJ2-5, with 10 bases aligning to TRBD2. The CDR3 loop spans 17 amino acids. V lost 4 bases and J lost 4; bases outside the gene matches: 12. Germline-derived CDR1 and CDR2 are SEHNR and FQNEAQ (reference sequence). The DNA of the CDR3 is TGTGCCAGCAGCTCTGAAGGGGGTAGCGGGAGGCCAGAGACCCAGTACTTC. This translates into CASSSEGGSGRPETQYF.